These 6 T cell receptor beta chains originate from one sample sequenced in a study of early T cells in non-severe SARS-CoV-2 infection. TCRdb passed the 5' RACE reads through MiXCR, listing each CDR3 protein once. This table has about 80,000 distinct CDR3 sequences, 5% to 6.5% appearing once. The sample consisted of whole blood. Receptors were obtained from an adult who was a healthcare worker with PCR-confirmed SARS-CoV-2 infection or an uninfected control (not recorded which).

The chain joins TRBV4-3 to TRBJ2-1; D is uncertain. The V and J ends lost 3 bases and 6 bases respectively, with 12 bases between them. The CDR3 extends over 14 amino acids. The V gene's germline CDR1 is LGHNA and CDR2 YSLEER. As DNA, the CDR3 is TGCGCCAGCAGCCAGGAACCGGGCCTCAATGAGCAGTTCTTC. It translates to CASSQEPGLNEQFF.

The chain couples TRBV28 to TRBJ1-3; D unresolved. Germline values: CDR1 MDHEN, CDR2 SYDVKM. Between the trimmed V and J ends, which lost 1 base and 0 bases, there was a span of 10 bases. The CDR3 sequence is 16 residues long. CDR3 bases: TGTGCCAGCAGTTTATTGATCGCCCGCTCTGGAAACACCATATATTTT. The encoded protein is CASSLLIARSGNTIYF.

This clonotype was seen ten or more times. The V and J genes are TRBV20-1 and TRBJ2-5, with 8 bases that match TRBD1. After removal of 6 bases from V and 5 bases from J, the junction contained 14 bases not matched to a gene. Germline V gene lookup returns CDR1 DFQATT and CDR2 SNEGSKA (reference sequence). The CDR3 length is 15 residues. The CDR3 DNA is TGCAGTGCCAAGAAAACCGGGACAGGCAAGGAGACCCAGTACTTC. Translated, it gives CSAKKTGTGKETQYF.

This clonotype was seen at least ten times. The chain links TRBV9 to TRBJ2-3; maybe TRBD1 (7 bases). CDR1 SGDLS and CDR2 YYNGEE come from the germline V gene. The germline V and J ends were trimmed by 4 bases and 1 base, with 13 bases remaining between them. The CDR3 length is 15 residues. The CDR3 sequence is CASSIPRGGTDTQYF. The CDR3 DNA follows: TGTGCCAGCAGCATACCCAGGGGGGGCACAGATACGCAGTATTTT.

This clonotype was counted ten times or more. The gene calls are TRBV20-1 and TRBJ1-1; D not resolved. The V gene lost 3 bases and the J gene lost 5 bases, with 13 bases spanning the gap. Germline V gives CDR1 DFQATT, CDR2 SNEGSKA (reference sequence). The CDR3 has 13 residues. The chain's CDR3 is CSASAFSGTEAFF. The CDR3 DNA reads TGCAGTGCTAGTGCCTTTAGTGGGACTGAAGCTTTCTTT.

The chain couples TRBV6-2 or TRBV6-3 to TRBJ2-7; TRBD1 matches at 9 bases. In germline, CDR1 is MNHEY, CDR2 SVGEGT. V lost 7 bases, J lost 4 bases, and 11 bases stayed unmatched. The CDR3 consists of 15 residues. The CDR3 nucleotides read TGTGCCAGCACCCCCCGGACAGGGGAGGATTACGAGCAGTACTTC. Residues: CASTPRTGEDYEQYF.